This T cell receptor beta chain is drawn from a study of CD8 T cells in Susac syndrome. This clonotype was detected once. Reverse transcription of about 0.45 to 1 ug RNA used random hexamers. An immunoSEQ multiplex PCR amplified TCR beta CDR3 over 54 Vbeta and 13 Jbeta. TCRdb passed the immunoSEQ multiplex PCR reads through MiXCR, listing each CDR3 protein once. The sample lists under 200,000 distinct CDR3 sequences, over 90% occurring once. CDR1 is LGHNA, CDR2 YNFKEQ, per germline. V lost 4 bases, J lost 5 bases, and 13 bases stayed unmatched. The CDR3 is 17 residues long. Sequencing targeted TCR beta in T cells from blood (CD8+ and CD4+).

Specimen: CD8+ T cells from PBMCs. The gene calls are TRBV4-2 and TRBJ2-1; 8 nucleotides match TRBD2. This TCR was sampled from a human donor with Susac syndrome. Here the CDR3 reads CASSLKAPSGSHNEQFF. For the CDR3, the DNA is TGTGCCAGCAGCCTCAAGGCTCCTAGCGGGTCCCACAATGAGCAGTTCTTC.